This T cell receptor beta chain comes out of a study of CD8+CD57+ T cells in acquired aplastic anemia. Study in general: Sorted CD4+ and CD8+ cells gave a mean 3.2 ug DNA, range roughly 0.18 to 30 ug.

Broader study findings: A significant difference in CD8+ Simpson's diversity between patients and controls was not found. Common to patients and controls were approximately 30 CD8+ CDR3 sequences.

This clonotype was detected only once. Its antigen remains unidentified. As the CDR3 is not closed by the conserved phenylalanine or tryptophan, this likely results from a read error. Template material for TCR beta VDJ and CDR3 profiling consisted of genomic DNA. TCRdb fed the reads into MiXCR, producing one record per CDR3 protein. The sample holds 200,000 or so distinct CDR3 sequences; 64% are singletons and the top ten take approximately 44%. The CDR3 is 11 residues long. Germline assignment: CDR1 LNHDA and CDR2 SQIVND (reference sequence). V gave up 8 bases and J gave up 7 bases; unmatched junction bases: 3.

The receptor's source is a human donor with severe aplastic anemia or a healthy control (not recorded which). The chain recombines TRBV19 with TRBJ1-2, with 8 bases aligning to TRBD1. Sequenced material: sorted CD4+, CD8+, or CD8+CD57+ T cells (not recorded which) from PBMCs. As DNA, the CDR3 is TGTGCCAGTGTTGACAGGGGTGGCTACACCCTC. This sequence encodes CASVDRGGYTL.